Sequencing of this T cell receptor beta chain was carried out in a study of shared clonotypes between healthy human individuals (dated by TCRdb to about 2020). With respect to the entire study: The cohort included a few men and a couple of women between 18 and 49 years of age. Per donor, leukapheresis produced somewhere between about 0.85 and 9.5 billion PBMCs. To increase sequencing depth and limit assay-specific biases, TCR repertoire library preparation and sequencing were carried out by different laboratories using diverse techniques. The study deeply sequenced blood TCR repertoires of several healthy adults to estimate repertoire size and the extent of clonotype sharing between individuals. Per donor, three plates each were used for CD4 naive and CD4 memory, two for CD8 naive, and one for CD8 memory.

General study outcomes and caveats: Clonotypes shared by all four sorted-subset donors showed higher generation probabilities than non-shared clonotypes. Even with the large sequencing depth, rarefaction of the sorted-subset datasets indicated that sequencing was incomplete. Pairwise subsampling indicated that sequencing depth was expected to affect the degree of clonotype sharing among donors. The small number of donors limited the genetic and exposure-history diversity represented. Roughly 5% of naive CD4, around 3.6% of naive CD8, about 2.1% of memory CD4, and around 0.4% of memory CD8 clonotypes were shared across four donors. Sampling was restricted to blood, and TCR repertoires in tissue are likely to differ from TCR repertoires in blood. Naive subsets generally had larger estimated clonotype richness than memory subsets did.

Concerning this clone: Its antigen is not yet known. The input lacks base qualities; no much larger clone sits a single base away.

The donors were healthy, HIV-negative adults who had no recently reported acute infections or vaccinations. Only Caucasian adults living in Nashville, Tennessee, USA were represented among the donors. Magnetic negative selection was used to enrich CD4+ T cells, after which naive cells were positively selected on CD45RA and the negative fraction became the memory subset. Blood was collected by leukapheresis, and PBMCs were isolated by Ficoll-Histopaque density gradient centrifugation and then cryopreserved in liquid nitrogen vapor phase. Analytical flow cytometry was used to check the purity and quantity of every magnetically sorted T cell population. Each sorted fraction had its genomic DNA isolated and then quantified by UV absorbance on a Nanodrop 2000c. In the germline V gene, CDR1 corresponds to MNHNS and CDR2 to SASEGT. The trim is 2 bases for V and 4 bases for J, with a gap of 14 bases between the germline ends. Measured from the cysteine to the phenylalanine, the CDR3 is 15 residues long. CDR3 DNA is the only sequence kept; it has 45 bases, read in frame from the first base.

Using the deep immunoSEQ assay, TCR CDR3 regions were amplified from genomic DNA by multiplex PCR. Extracted genomic DNA from each cell subset was distributed evenly across all wells of several immunoSEQ 96-well plates, and each plate was treated as a replicate. Each replicate PCR for sorted subsets received approximately 200 ng genomic DNA, equal to tens of thousands of T cell genomes. Purified libraries were measured with a Qubit 3.0 fluorometer, size-checked on a Bioanalyzer 2100, and measured again with the KAPA Library Quantification kit. A separate single-read 150-cycle Illumina NextSeq 550 flow cell was used to sequence each immunoSEQ 96-well plate. The study's own analysis went as follows. Because only junctional sequences without quality scores were contained in the immunoSEQ output, filtering matching that applied to full-length reads could not be performed. To assign V/J genes and CDR3, sequences were annotated using PyIR, a Python wrapper for IgBLAST v1.9, with IMGT germline references. Reads with weak V/J assignments (E-value above 1e-6), missing CDR3, stop codons, out-of-frame junctions, or ambiguous translated residues were removed. V3J clonotypes were defined as sequences sharing an identical inferred V gene, J gene, and CDR3 amino acid sequence. Percentage overlap between repertoires was computed as shared unique clonotypes divided by the size of the smaller repertoire. Richness of each repertoire was evaluated using RTK rarefaction, the Chao1 estimator, and Recon v2.1 estimates of unobserved clonotypes. For all TCRbeta clonotypes obtained by the gDNA method from a few donors, generation probabilities were computed with OLGA. Here the immuneACCESS table is served through TCRdb, limited to in-frame sequences with V and J called. Missing clones are a known gap in these copies; in checked studies unresolved V genes cover under half, and the rest lacks a known reason. That table supplies the V and J calls and clone size; D and trimming were determined from the DNA. In all, the sample holds over a million clones, and approximately 98.5% of those were seen once. Roughly 0.36% of the sample is in the top ten clones.

The sequence is built from TRBV6-1 and TRBJ1-2; a weak D assignment points to TRBD1 (6 bases agree). The material sequenced was naive CD4+ T cells sorted from blood. The cell subset or site label for this specimen denotes: CD45RA+ positively selected. This TCR came from a man in his thirties or forties in good health. The DNA is as follows: TGTGCCAGCAGTGAATATTTGGGGGGCGGCTATGGCTACACCTTC. Protein translation: CASSEYLGGGYGYTF.